This record covers a single T cell receptor (beta chain). As yet, its antigen is unknown. Each single cDNA molecule received a unique molecular identifier. TCRdb called the 5' RACE reads again in MiXCR, with one record for every CDR3 protein. The sample holds about 57,000 distinct CDR3 sequences, about an eighth seen once. V was shortened by 3 bases and J by 4 bases, with 18 bases between the two germline ends. This CDR3 is built from 16 residues. Germline V gene lookup returns CDR1 SGHKS and CDR2 YYEKEE (reference sequence). The data belong to a study of early T cells in non-severe SARS-CoV-2 infection. Findings and limits, study-wide: VDJdb matches were skewed toward anti-spike CD8 T cell responses.

The clonotype comes from an adult who was a healthcare worker with PCR-confirmed SARS-CoV-2 infection or an uninfected control (not recorded which). The sample was whole blood. The chain recombines TRBV5-5 with TRBJ2-3; no clear D. The CDR3 loop is CASSYLTPGGADTQYF. Written as DNA, the CDR3 is TGTGCCAGCAGCTACCTCACTCCGGGTGGGGCAGATACGCAGTATTTT.